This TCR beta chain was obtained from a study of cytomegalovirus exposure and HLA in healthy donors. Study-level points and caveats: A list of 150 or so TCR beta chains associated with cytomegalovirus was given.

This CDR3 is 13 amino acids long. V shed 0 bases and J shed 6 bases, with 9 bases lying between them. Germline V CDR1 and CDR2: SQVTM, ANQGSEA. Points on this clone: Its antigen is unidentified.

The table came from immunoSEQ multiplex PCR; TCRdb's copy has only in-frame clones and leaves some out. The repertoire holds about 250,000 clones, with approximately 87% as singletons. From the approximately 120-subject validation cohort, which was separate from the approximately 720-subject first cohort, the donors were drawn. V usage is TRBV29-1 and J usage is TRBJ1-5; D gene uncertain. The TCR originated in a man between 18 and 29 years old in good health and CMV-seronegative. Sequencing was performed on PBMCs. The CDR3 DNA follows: TGCAGCGTTGAAGATATGGCTGGTCAGCCCCAGCATTTT. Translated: CSVEDMAGQPQHF.